Given below is one T cell receptor beta chain in context. Its antigen is still unknown. No much larger clone exists at a distance of one base, and base qualities are not known. Preparation of the library involved PCR. The run used an Illumina HiSeq 2500. TCR library preparation used molecular barcoding, with unique molecular identifiers applied to normalize quantification of the TCRbeta repertoire. TCRdb handled the public reads itself, with Q25 trimming in fastp and clone calling in MiXCR, and kept productive beta chains. Rows with one shared CDR3 protein collapse into an entry with the most common genes and DNA. The sample yields around 530,000 distinct CDR3 sequences; less than 35% were counted once. Jointly, the top ten make up about 2.3% of the sample. CDR3 length: 15 amino acids, cysteine to phenylalanine. Only the CDR3 DNA stays, 45 bases, in frame from base 1. CDR1 and CDR2, looked up from the germline V gene (reference sequence), are DFQATT and SNEGSKA. The trim is 1 base for V and 6 bases for J, with a gap of 15 bases between the germline ends.

This record comes from a study of T-cell reconstitution after alpha-beta-depleted transplantation in children (dated by TCRdb to 2016 to 2018). A note on the overall study: Using TCR repertoire profiling, the study quantitatively followed how T-cell immune reconstitution unfolded in children after TCRalphabeta/CD19-depleted allogeneic hematopoietic cell transplantation.

The sequencing here drew on PBMCs from the stem cell graft donor, taken from the stem cell graft. The V and J genes are TRBV20-1 and TRBJ2-2, with TRBD1 tentatively as D gene (6 bases match). This receptor was taken from a human donor who donated a stem cell graft to a child with aplastic anemia. The CDR3 reads CSARATGRDAGELFF. The nucleotide sequence is given as TGCAGTGCTAGAGCGACAGGCCGAGATGCCGGGGAGCTGTTTTTT.